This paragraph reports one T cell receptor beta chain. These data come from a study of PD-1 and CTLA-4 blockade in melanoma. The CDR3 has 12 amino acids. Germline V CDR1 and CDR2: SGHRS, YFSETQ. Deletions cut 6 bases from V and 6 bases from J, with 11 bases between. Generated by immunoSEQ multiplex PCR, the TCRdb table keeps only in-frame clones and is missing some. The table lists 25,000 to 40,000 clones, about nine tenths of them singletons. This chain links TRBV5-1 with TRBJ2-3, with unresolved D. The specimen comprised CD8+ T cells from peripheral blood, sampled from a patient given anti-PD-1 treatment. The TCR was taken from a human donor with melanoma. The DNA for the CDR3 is TGCGCCAGCAACCCCAACGGCGATACGCAGTATTTT. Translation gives CASNPNGDTQYF. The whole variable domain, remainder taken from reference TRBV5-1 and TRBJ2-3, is KAGVTQTPRYLIKTRGQQVTLSCSPISGHRSVSWYQQTPGQGLQFLFEYFSETQRNKGNFPGRFSGRQFSNSRSEMNVSTLELGDSALYLCASNPNGDTQYFGPGTRLTVL.